Shown below are 19 T cell receptor beta chains from a single sample sequenced in a study of regulatory T cells in long-lasting Graves disease. The time point is: newly diagnosed GD, antithyroid drugs for less than 3 months. Researchers made the TCR library from RNA that was extracted from PBMCs. Sequencing libraries for TCR beta were prepared with iRepertoire HTBI primers and Arm-PCR of CDR3 regions. TCRdb re-analysed the multiplex PCR reads in MiXCR, keeping a single row per CDR3 protein. The sample has 520,000 or so distinct CDR3 sequences; approximately 12% are singletons. The data were also submitted as part of a second study, on T cells in Graves' hyperthyroidism and ophthalmopathy.

The specimen was peripheral blood mononuclear cells (PBMCs), collected at new diagnosis, from a patient treated with antithyroid drugs. Receptor source: a woman in her twenties or thirties with Graves disease.

The table lists this clonotype with many counts. The chain joins TRBV20-1 to TRBJ2-3; D is uncertain. With 3 bases removed from V and 3 bases from J, the gap between germline ends came to 16 bases. The CDR3 consists of 15 residues. Germline V gives CDR1 DFQATT, CDR2 SNEGSKA (reference sequence). The CDR3, as DNA: TGCAGTGCTAGGGATAGTCACGTCGGTACAGATACGCAGTATTTT. Amino acid sequence: CSARDSHVGTDTQYF.

In its sample, this clonotype was seen many times. V is TRBV12-3 or TRBV12-4 and J is TRBJ1-5; the match to TRBD1 covers 9 bases. V lost 3 bases to trimming and J lost 6 bases; unmatched junction nucleotides: 9. There are 16 residues in the CDR3. Here the CDR3 DNA reads TGTGCCAGCAGTTTGGGGGACAGGGCTTTAATTCAGCCCCAGCATTTT. Translating it yields CASSLGDRALIQPQHF.

This clonotype was detected ten times or more. The V and J genes are TRBV30 and TRBJ1-4, with D maybe TRBD1 (5 bases). The CDR3 runs to 11 residues. Per germline, CDR1 GTSNPN and CDR2 SVGIG (reference sequence). Trimming removed 5 bases from V and 5 bases from J, with 6 bases in between. CDR3 region: CAWDSNEKLFF. The CDR3, as DNA: TGTGCCTGGGACAGCAATGAAAAACTGTTTTTT.

About this clonotype itself: One end of the junction is discordant with germline, which a read error may explain. The chain uses TRBV5-1 and TRBJ2-5; TRBD1 matches at 8 bases. The CDR3 is 14 residues long. The V gene's germline CDR1 is SGHRS and CDR2 YFSETQ. CDR3 nucleotide sequence: TGCGCCAGCAGCTTCGGGACAGGCCAAGAGACCCACTACTTC. This gives the protein CASSFGTGQETHYF.

This clonotype was seen ten or more times. The V and J genes are TRBV6-1 and TRBJ1-5; D is unclear. CDR1 is MNHNS and CDR2 is SASEGT in the germline V gene. With 6 bases removed from V and 7 bases from J, the gap between germline ends came to 13 bases. This CDR3 contains 13 residues. This CDR3 is CASSSPYPQPQHF. CDR3 sequence (DNA): TGTGCCAGCAGCTCTCCCTATCCACAGCCCCAGCATTTT.

The table lists this clonotype with many counts. The chain is built from TRBV19 and TRBJ2-5; D may be TRBD2 (6 bases). CDR3 length: 15 residues. Germline assignment: CDR1 LNHDA and CDR2 SQIVND (reference sequence). The ends were cut back, 3 bases at V and 1 base at J, with 12 bases in the middle. CDR3 in amino acids: CASSISGLSQETQYF. The DNA of the CDR3 is TGTGCCAGTAGTATCTCCGGACTAAGCCAAGAGACCCAGTACTTC.

In this sample, this clonotype turned up many times. The chain combines TRBV18 with TRBJ1-4, with D maybe TRBD1 (6 bases). The CDR3 is 16 residues long. Germline V lookup: CDR1 KGHSH, CDR2 LQKENI. The V end lost 2 bases, the J end lost 5 bases, and 15 bases lay between the germline ends. The CDR3: CASSPRGQTINEKLFF. In nucleotides, the CDR3 is TGTGCCAGCTCACCAAGAGGACAGACAATCAATGAAAAACTGTTTTTT.

In its sample, this clonotype was seen many times. The chain carries TRBV29-1 and TRBJ2-2; weak D call: TRBD2 (6 bases). V lost 4 bases, J lost 4 bases, and 7 bases lay in between. CDR1 is SQVTM, CDR2 ANQGSEA, per germline. The CDR3 length is 12 residues. CDR3 region: CSVAGVTGELFF. CDR3 coding DNA: TGCAGCGTTGCGGGAGTCACCGGGGAGCTGTTTTTT.

The CDR3: CASRDRGPQETQYF. CDR3 DNA sequence: TGTGCCAGCAGGGACAGGGGGCCCCAAGAGACCCAGTACTTC. The rearrangement links TRBV2 to TRBJ2-5; 11 bases match TRBD1. Germline V CDR1 and CDR2: SNHLY, FYNNEI. The V segment lost 6 bases and the J segment 1 base; nucleotides outside the gene matches: 1. The length of the CDR3 is 14 residues.

Many counts were recorded for this clonotype. The V gene is TRBV11-2, the J gene TRBJ2-5, with D possibly being TRBD1 (6 bases). Trimming stripped 5 bases from V and 5 bases from J, with 15 bases between. Germline-derived CDR1 and CDR2 are SGHAT and FQNNGV. CDR3 size: 14 residues. The CDR3 loop is CASSQGGISETQYF. The CDR3 DNA sequence: TGTGCCAGCAGCCAAGGGGGAATTTCGGAGACCCAGTACTTC.

This clonotype showed up many times. The chain employs TRBV7-2 and TRBJ2-5; possible D gene TRBD2, 6 bases. Trimming took 0 bases from V and 4 from J, leaving 12 bases between them. Germline lookup yields CDR1 SGHTA and CDR2 FQGNSA. The CDR3 is 15 residues long. In nucleotides, the CDR3 is TGTGCCAGCAGCTTAGCCCCGCGGGGTTCAGAGACCCAGTACTTC. Its protein product is CASSLAPRGSETQYF.

The gene calls are TRBV19 and TRBJ1-3; D unclear. The V and J ends lost 8 bases and 1 base respectively, with 3 bases between them. CDR3 length: 11 amino acids. Germline CDR1 reads LNHDA; CDR2 reads SQIVND (reference sequence). CDR3 DNA: TGTGCCAGTCCATCTGGAAACACCATATATTTT. It yields the protein CASPSGNTIYF.

Of note for this clonotype: A single base separates this from a much larger clone, so it may be a read error. CDR3 amino acids: CASSLGSTCIGTYEQYF. The CDR3 nucleotides are TGTGCCAGCAGCTTAGGGTCGACATGTATTGGGACCTACGAGCAGTACTTC. The gene calls are TRBV7-9 and TRBJ2-7; no firm D call. The germline gives CDR1 SEHNR, CDR2 FQNEAQ (reference sequence). V was pared by 1 base and J by 2 bases, with 18 bases between. This CDR3 spans 17 amino acids.

There are many counts of this clonotype. V is TRBV28 and J is TRBJ2-7, with 8 bases matching TRBD2. Germline-derived CDR1 and CDR2 are MDHEN and SYDVKM. The V and J ends lost 2 bases and 2 bases, in that order; junction bases with no gene match: 5. The length of the CDR3 is 15 residues. For the CDR3, the DNA is TGTGCCAGCAGTTTACCCGGGGGGGGGACCTACGAGCAGTACTTC. Amino acids: CASSLPGGGTYEQYF.

This clonotype has a count of ten or more. This chain links TRBV28 with TRBJ1-3; weak D call: TRBD1 (5 bases). The CDR3 runs 13 residues. CDR1 and CDR2 from the germline V gene are MDHEN and SYDVKM. The ends were cut back, 5 bases at V and 3 bases at J, with 8 bases in the middle. The CDR3 DNA sequence: TGTGCCAGCAGTACGGGGCTTGGAAACACCATATATTTT. It codes for CASSTGLGNTIYF.

The sample holds many counts of this clonotype. This chain joins TRBV13 and TRBJ2-3; no reliable D call. This CDR3 has 13 residues. Germline loops: CDR1 PRHDT, CDR2 FYEKMQ (reference sequence). V was trimmed by 4 bases and J by 6 bases, leaving 11 bases between them. The CDR3 DNA sequence: TGTGCCAGCAGCTACCGAGAGAATGATACGCAGTATTTT. It encodes CASSYRENDTQYF.

This chain joins TRBV5-6 and TRBJ2-2, with 7 bases matching TRBD1. The ends lost 4 bases at V and 7 bases at J; junction bases unmatched: 10. The CDR3 runs to 15 residues. Looked up from germline, CDR1 is SGHDT and CDR2 is YYEEEE. The CDR3 nucleotides read TGTGCCAGCAGCCCGCTACAGGGGTCTAACGGGGAGCTGTTTTTT. It is translated as CASSPLQGSNGELFF. The entire variable domain, with the rest obtained from reference TRBV5-6 and TRBJ2-2, is as follows: DAGVTQSPTHLIKTRGQQVTLRCSPKSGHDTVSWYQQALGQGPQFIFQYYEEEERQRGNFPDRFSGHQFPNYSSELNVNALLLGDSALYLCASSPLQGSNGELFFGEGSRLTVL.

The rearrangement links TRBV30 to TRBJ2-2; TRBD2 agrees at 10 bases. Germline CDR1 GTSNPN, CDR2 SVGIG (reference sequence). This CDR3 spans 17 amino acids. Trimming removed 2 bases from V and 2 bases from J; junction bases left unmatched: 8. CDR3 DNA sequence: TGTGCCTGGAGTAGGGAACGGACTAGCGGTAACACCGGGGAGCTGTTTTTT. The encoded protein is CAWSRERTSGNTGELFF.

This clonotype was seen ten or more times. The J gene is TRBJ1-1, the V gene TRBV7-2, with TRBD1 matching 10 bases. The V gene end was trimmed by 0 bases and the J gene end by 10 bases; junction bases not matched to a gene: 2. Germline CDR1 reads SGHTA; CDR2 reads FQGNSA. This CDR3 contains 13 residues. The CDR3 DNA sequence: TGTGCCAGCAGCTTAGCGAGGACAGGGGGAGCTTTCTTT. This encodes CASSLARTGGAFF.